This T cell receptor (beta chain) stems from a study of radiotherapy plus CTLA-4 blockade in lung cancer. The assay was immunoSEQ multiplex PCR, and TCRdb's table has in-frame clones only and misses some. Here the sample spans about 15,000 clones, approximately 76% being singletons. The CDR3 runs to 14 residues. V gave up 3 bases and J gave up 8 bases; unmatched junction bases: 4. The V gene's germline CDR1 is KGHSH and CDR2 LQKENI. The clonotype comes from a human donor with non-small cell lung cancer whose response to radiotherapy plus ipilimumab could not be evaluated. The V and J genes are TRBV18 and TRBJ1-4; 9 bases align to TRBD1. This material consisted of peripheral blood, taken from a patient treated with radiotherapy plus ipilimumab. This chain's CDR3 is CASSPGQGLEKLFF. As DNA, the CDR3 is TGTGCCAGCTCACCGGGACAGGGTTTAGAAAAACTGTTTTTT.